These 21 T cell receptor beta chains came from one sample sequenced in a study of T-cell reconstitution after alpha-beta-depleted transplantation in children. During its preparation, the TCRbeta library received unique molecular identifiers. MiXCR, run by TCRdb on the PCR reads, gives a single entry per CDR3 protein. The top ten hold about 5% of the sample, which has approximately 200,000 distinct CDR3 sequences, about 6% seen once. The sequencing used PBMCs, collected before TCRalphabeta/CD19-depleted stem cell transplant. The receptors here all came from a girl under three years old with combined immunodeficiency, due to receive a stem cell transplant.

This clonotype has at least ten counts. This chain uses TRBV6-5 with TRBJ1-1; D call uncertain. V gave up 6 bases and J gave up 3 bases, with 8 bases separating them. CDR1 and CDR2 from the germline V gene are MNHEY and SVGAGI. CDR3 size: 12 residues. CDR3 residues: CASRKGYTEAFF. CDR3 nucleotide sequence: TGTGCCAGCAGAAAGGGTTACACTGAAGCTTTCTTT.

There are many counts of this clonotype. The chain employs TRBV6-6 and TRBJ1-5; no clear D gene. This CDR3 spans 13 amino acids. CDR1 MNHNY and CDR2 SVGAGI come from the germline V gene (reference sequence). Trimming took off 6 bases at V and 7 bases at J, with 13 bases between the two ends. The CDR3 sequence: CASSSNSGQPQHF. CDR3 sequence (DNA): TGTGCCAGCAGCTCTAACAGTGGCCAGCCCCAGCATTTT.

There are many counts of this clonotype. CDR3 sequence (DNA): TGCAGTGCTAGCTCAAGCGGGCATGCAGGTGAAGCTTTCTTT. This translates into CSASSSGHAGEAFF. The chain carries TRBV20-1 and TRBJ1-1, with D uncertain. The V gene's germline CDR1 is DFQATT and CDR2 SNEGSKA (reference sequence). The CDR3 is made up of 14 amino acids. V was clipped by 3 bases and J by 7 bases, with 18 bases between them.

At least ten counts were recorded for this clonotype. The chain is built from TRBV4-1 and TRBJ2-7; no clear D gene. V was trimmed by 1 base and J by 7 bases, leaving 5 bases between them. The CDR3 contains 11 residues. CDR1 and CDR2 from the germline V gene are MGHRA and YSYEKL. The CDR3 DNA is TGCGCCAGCAGCCAAGGCCTTGAGCAGTACTTC. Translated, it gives CASSQGLEQYF.

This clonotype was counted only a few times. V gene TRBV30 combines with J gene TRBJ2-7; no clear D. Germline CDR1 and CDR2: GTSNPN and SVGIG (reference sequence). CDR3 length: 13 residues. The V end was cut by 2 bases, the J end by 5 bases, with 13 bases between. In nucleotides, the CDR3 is TGTGCCTGGAGTTCTCGACTTAGGGACGAGCAGTACTTC. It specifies CAWSSRLRDEQYF.

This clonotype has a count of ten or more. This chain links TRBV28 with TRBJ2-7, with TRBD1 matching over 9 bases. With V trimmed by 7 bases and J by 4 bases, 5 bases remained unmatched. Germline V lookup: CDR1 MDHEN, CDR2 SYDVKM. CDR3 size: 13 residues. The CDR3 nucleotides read TGTGCCAGCACGATACAGGGGGCGTACGAGCAGTACTTC. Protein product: CASTIQGAYEQYF.

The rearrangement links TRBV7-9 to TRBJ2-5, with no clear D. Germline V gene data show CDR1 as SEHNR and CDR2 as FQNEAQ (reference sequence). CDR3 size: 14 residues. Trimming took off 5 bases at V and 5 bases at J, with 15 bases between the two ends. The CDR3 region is CASSTLAYMETQYF. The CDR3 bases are TGTGCCAGCAGCACATTAGCCTATATGGAGACCCAGTACTTC.

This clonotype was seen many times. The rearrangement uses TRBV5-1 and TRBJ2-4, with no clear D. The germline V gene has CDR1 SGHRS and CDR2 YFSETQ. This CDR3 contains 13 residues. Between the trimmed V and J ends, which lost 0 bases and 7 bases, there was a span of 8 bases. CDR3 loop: CASSLETRNIQYF. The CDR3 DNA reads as TGCGCCAGCAGCTTGGAAACGAGGAACATTCAGTACTTC.

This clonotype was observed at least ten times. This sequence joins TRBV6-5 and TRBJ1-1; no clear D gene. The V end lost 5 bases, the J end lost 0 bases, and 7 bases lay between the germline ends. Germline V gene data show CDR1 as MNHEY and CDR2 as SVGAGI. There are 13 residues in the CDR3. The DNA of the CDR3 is TGTGCCAGCAGTATCCACTTGAACACTGAAGCTTTCTTT. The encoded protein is CASSIHLNTEAFF.

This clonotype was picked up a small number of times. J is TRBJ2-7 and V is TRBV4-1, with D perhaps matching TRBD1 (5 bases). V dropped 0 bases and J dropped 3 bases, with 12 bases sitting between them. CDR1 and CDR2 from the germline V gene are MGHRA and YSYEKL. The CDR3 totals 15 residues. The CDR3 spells CASSQELGHLYEQYF. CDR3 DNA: TGCGCCAGCAGCCAAGAACTGGGGCACCTCTACGAGCAGTACTTC.

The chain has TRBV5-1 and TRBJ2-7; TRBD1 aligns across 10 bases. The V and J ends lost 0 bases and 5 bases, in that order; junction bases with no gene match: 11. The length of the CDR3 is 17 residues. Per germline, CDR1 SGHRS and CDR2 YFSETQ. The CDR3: CASSLEPRDRGTHEQYF. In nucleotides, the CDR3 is TGCGCCAGCAGCTTGGAGCCTAGGGACAGGGGAACCCACGAGCAGTACTTC.

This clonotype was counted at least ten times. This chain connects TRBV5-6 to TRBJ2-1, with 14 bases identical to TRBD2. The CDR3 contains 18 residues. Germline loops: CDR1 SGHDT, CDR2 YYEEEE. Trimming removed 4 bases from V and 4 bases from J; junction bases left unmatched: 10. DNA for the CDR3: TGTGCCAGCAGCCCGGGACTAGCGGGAGAACCCTTTTACAATGAGCAGTTCTTC. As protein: CASSPGLAGEPFYNEQFF. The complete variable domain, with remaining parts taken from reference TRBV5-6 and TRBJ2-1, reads DAGVTQSPTHLIKTRGQQVTLRCSPKSGHDTVSWYQQALGQGPQFIFQYYEEEERQRGNFPDRFSGHQFPNYSSELNVNALLLGDSALYLCASSPGLAGEPFYNEQFFGPGTRLTVL.

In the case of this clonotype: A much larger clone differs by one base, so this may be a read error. The CDR3 nucleotides read TGCGCCAGCATCCAAGACGGACCAGCGGGCTACACCTTC. The encoded protein is CASIQDGPAGYTF. The rearrangement uses TRBV5-1 and TRBJ1-2, with D unclear. The V gene lost 6 bases and the J gene lost 8 bases, with 17 bases spanning the gap. The CDR3 sequence is 13 residues long. CDR1 and CDR2 from the germline V gene are SGHRS and YFSETQ.

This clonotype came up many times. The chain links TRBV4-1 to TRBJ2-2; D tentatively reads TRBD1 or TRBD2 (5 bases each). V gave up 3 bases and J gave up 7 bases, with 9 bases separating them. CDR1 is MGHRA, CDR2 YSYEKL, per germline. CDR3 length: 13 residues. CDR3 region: CASSHGAGGELFF. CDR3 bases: TGCGCCAGCAGCCACGGGGCGGGCGGGGAGCTGTTTTTT.

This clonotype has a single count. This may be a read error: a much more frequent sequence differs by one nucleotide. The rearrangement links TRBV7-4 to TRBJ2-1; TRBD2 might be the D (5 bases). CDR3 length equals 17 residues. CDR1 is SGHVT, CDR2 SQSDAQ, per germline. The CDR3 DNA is TGTGCCTGCAGCTTTTCCCCTTTTAGCGAGGGCTACAATGAGCAGTTCTTC. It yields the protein CACSFSPFSEGYNEQFF. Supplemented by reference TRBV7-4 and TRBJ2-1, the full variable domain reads GAGVSQSPRYKVAKRGRDVALRCDSISGHVTLYWYRQTLGQGSEVLTYSQSDAQRDKSGRPSGRFSAERPERSVSTLKIQRTEQGDSAVYLCACSFSPFSEGYNEQFFGPGTRLTVL.

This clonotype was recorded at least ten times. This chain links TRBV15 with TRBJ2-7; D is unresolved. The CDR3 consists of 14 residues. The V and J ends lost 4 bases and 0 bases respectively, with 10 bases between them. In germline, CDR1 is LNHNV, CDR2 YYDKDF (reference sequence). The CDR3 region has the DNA TGTGCCACCAGCATTGGCAGGAGCTCCTACGAGCAGTACTTC. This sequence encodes CATSIGRSSYEQYF. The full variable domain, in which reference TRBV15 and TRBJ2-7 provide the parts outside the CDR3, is DAMVIQNPRYQVTQFGKPVTLSCSQTLNHNVMYWYQQKSSQAPKLLFHYYDKDFNNEADTPDNFQSRRPNTSFCFLDIRSPGLGDTAMYLCATSIGRSSYEQYFGPGTRLTVT.

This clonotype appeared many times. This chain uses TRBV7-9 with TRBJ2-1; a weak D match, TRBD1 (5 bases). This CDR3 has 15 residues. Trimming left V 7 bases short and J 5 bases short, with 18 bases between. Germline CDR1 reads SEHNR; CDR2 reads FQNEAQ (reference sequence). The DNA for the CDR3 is TGTGCCAGCACCTTTGCAGGGTACAGGAACAATGAGCAGTTCTTC. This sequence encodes CASTFAGYRNNEQFF. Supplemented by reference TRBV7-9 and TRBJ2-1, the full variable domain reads DTGVSQNPRHKITKRGQNVTFRCDPISEHNRLYWYRQTLGQGPEFLTYFQNEAQLEKSRLLSDRFSAERPKGSFSTLEIQRTEQGDSAMYLCASTFAGYRNNEQFFGPGTRLTVL.

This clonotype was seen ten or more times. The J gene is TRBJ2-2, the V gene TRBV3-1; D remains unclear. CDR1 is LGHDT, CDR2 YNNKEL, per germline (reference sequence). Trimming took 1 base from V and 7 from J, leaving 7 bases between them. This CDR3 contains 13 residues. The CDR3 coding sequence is TGTGCCAGCAGCCAAGTTAGGGTCGGGGAGCTGTTTTTT. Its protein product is CASSQVRVGELFF.

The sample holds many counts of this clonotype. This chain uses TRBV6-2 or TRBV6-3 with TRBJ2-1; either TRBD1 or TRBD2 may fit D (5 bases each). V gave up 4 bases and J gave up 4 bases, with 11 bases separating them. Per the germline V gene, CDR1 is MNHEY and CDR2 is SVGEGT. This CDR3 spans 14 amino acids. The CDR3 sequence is CASSWGMGYNEQFF. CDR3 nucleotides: TGTGCCAGCAGTTGGGGGATGGGGTACAATGAGCAGTTCTTC.

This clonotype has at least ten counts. The CDR3 nucleotides read TGTGCCTGGGACGCACAGGTCTGGTCCGGGGAGCTGTTTTTT. Translation: CAWDAQVWSGELFF. V is TRBV30 and J is TRBJ2-2, with D maybe TRBD1 (5 bases). Germline V gene data show CDR1 as GTSNPN and CDR2 as SVGIG (reference sequence). This CDR3 is 14 amino acids long. Between the trimmed V and J ends, which lost 5 bases and 6 bases, there was a span of 16 bases.

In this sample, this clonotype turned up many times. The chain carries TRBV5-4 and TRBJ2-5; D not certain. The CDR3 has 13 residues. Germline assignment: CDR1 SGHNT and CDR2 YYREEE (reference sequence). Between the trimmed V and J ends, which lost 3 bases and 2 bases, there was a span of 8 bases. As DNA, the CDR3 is TGTGCCAGCAGCTCTCCAAATCAAGAGACCCAGTACTTC. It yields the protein CASSSPNQETQYF.